Presented here are 16 T cell receptor beta chains from one specimen sequenced in a study of liver allograft versus peripheral blood T cells. For the study at large: Liver transplant recipients had T cell receptor repertoires compared between transplanted liver and peripheral blood.

TCRdb used MiXCR to reprocess the reads, holding one entry per CDR3 protein. The profile shows about 10,000 distinct CDR3 sequences, 19% of them singletons. These receptors came from a human patient who had a liver transplant. Some of the T cells might come from the graft donor.

This clonotype qualifies as medium-sized. The chain carries TRBV29-1 and TRBJ1-2; 10 bases are a match to TRBD1. The CDR3 is 14 residues long. Germline V gene sequence: CDR1 SQVTM, CDR2 ANQGSEA. Unmatched junction bases numbered 3, after V lost 1 base and J lost 4 bases. This chain's CDR3 is CSVEGGQGFYGYTF. The CDR3 coding sequence is TGCAGCGTTGAAGGGGGACAGGGGTTCTATGGCTACACCTTC.

The chain recombines TRBV5-6 with TRBJ2-5, with 15 bases that match TRBD2. J was trimmed by 5 bases and V by 3 bases; bases with no gene match: 5. Germline V lookup: CDR1 SGHDT, CDR2 YYEEEE. The CDR3 has 16 amino acids. CDR3 in amino acids: CASSSDGLAGGETQYF. The CDR3 bases are TGTGCCAGCAGCTCCGATGGACTAGCGGGAGGGGAGACCCAGTACTTC.

This clonotype showed up just a few times. The chain employs TRBV28 and TRBJ1-1; maybe TRBD1 (6 bases). Germline CDR1 is MDHEN and CDR2 is SYDVKM. With 6 bases removed from V and 6 bases from J, the gap between germline ends came to 17 bases. This CDR3 has 14 residues. The CDR3 DNA is TGTGCCAGCAGAGAACAGGGTCGTCGCGCTGAAGCTTTCTTT. Translating it yields CASREQGRRAEAFF.

Only a few counts were recorded for this clonotype. The gene calls are TRBV10-3 and TRBJ2-7; no definite D call. The CDR3 runs 13 residues. Trimming pared 10 bases from V and 1 base from J, leaving 14 bases between. Germline V CDR1 and CDR2: ENHRY, SYGVKD. The CDR3 region has the DNA TGTGCCACCCTTTGGGAAGGATCCTACGAGCAGTACTTC. It translates to CATLWEGSYEQYF.

This clonotype ranks as medium-sized. This chain joins TRBV6-1 and TRBJ1-4; no definite D call. CDR1 MNHNS and CDR2 SASEGT come from the germline V gene. Trimming left V 5 bases short and J 8 bases short, with 15 bases between. The CDR3 extends over 14 amino acids. CDR3 amino acids: CASSLGDPREKLFF. The CDR3 DNA is TGTGCCAGCAGTTTGGGAGACCCTAGGGAAAAACTGTTTTTT.

V usage is TRBV15 and J usage is TRBJ2-2; either TRBD1 or TRBD2 may fit D (7 bases each). The CDR3 consists of 14 residues. Germline V CDR1 and CDR2: LNHNV, YYDKDF (reference sequence). Deletions cut 5 bases from V and 8 bases from J, with 15 bases between. CDR3 DNA sequence: TGTGCCACCAGCCGCAGGGGGGGGGTAGGGGAGCTGTTTTTT. Translated: CATSRRGGVGELFF.

This clonotype rates as medium-sized (0.01 to 0.1%). The chain couples TRBV19 to TRBJ1-2; D is perhaps TRBD1 (6 bases). Germline CDR1 and CDR2: LNHDA and SQIVND (reference sequence). The CDR3 consists of 15 residues. With 7 bases removed from V and 0 bases from J, the gap between germline ends came to 15 bases. In DNA, the CDR3 is TGTGCCAGTAACGACGGGGGCAGAACTAACTATGGCTACACCTTC. Translated, it gives CASNDGGRTNYGYTF.

This clonotype is labeled medium-sized (0.01 to 0.1%). The chain recombines TRBV6-6 with TRBJ1-6; D is unresolved. V lost 0 bases and J 15 bases, leaving 9 bases between the germline ends. CDR1 and CDR2 from the germline V gene are MNHNY and SVGAGI (reference sequence). This CDR3 comprises 12 residues. CDR3 protein: CASSYSTPHLHF. DNA of the CDR3: TGTGCCAGCAGTTACTCGACTCCCCACCTCCACTTT.

The chain links TRBV18 to TRBJ2-5, with 8 bases identical to TRBD2. Trimming cost V 8 bases and J 4 bases; bases outside gene matches: 12. Germline CDR1 and CDR2: KGHSH and LQKENI. This CDR3 region has 15 residues. The CDR3 DNA reads as TGTGCCAGCAGCGGGGGAGGGGCGCTTCGAGAGACCCAGTACTTC. This encodes CASSGGGALRETQYF.

The chain employs TRBV5-6 and TRBJ1-6; 7 bases match TRBD1. The CDR3 is 17 amino acids. Germline V lookup: CDR1 SGHDT, CDR2 YYEEEE. The ends lost 3 bases at V and 10 bases at J; junction bases unmatched: 16. DNA for the CDR3: TGTGCCAGCAGCTCCGGACAGGCGGGGGGTTTATGGTCACCCCTCCACTTT. It yields the protein CASSSGQAGGLWSPLHF.

V is TRBV19 and J is TRBJ1-3, with no clear D. Trimming pared 5 bases from V and 0 bases from J, leaving 8 bases between. The CDR3 length is 14 residues. Germline loops: CDR1 LNHDA, CDR2 SQIVND (reference sequence). The chain's CDR3 is CASSVRGSGNTIYF. The CDR3 DNA is TGTGCCAGTAGTGTGCGGGGCTCTGGAAACACCATATATTTT.

In its sample, this clonotype is medium-sized. J is TRBJ1-2 and V is TRBV6-5, with 7 bases fitting TRBD1. The V segment lost 6 bases and the J segment 2 bases; nucleotides outside the gene matches: 0. This CDR3 has 12 residues. Germline V gene sequence: CDR1 MNHEY, CDR2 SVGAGI. The CDR3 reads CASRDRNYGYTF. CDR3 nucleotides: TGTGCCAGCAGGGACAGGAACTATGGCTACACCTTC.

This rearrangement joins TRBV20-1 to TRBJ2-7; D remains ambiguous. CDR1 and CDR2 from the germline V gene are DFQATT and SNEGSKA (reference sequence). The length of the CDR3 is 15 residues. V was pared by 2 bases and J by 0 bases, with 14 bases between. The CDR3 is CSARSPFLSSYEQYF. The CDR3 bases are TGCAGTGCTAGATCTCCCTTCCTGAGCTCCTACGAGCAGTACTTC.

As for this clonotype: A read error may explain this, as a much larger clone is one base away. This chain connects TRBV5-5 to TRBJ2-1; 11 nucleotides agree with TRBD2. The CDR3 runs 14 residues. Germline loops: CDR1 SGHKS, CDR2 YYEKEE (reference sequence). V dropped 2 bases and J dropped 10; count of bases not matched to a gene: 5. CDR3 in DNA: TGTGCCAGCAGCTTTAGCGGGAGGGCGGGAGAGCAGTTCTTC. Amino acids: CASSFSGRAGEQFF.

V gene TRBV7-9 combines with J gene TRBJ2-1, with D hard to call. V lost 5 bases, J lost 0 bases, and 17 bases lay in between. Per germline, CDR1 SEHNR and CDR2 FQNEAQ (reference sequence). The CDR3 extends over 17 amino acids. The CDR3 protein is CASSLPAGPSSYNEQFF. DNA for the CDR3: TGTGCCAGCAGCCTACCGGCAGGTCCGAGCTCCTACAATGAGCAGTTCTTC.

The CDR3 spells CSASSGEIYNEQFF. The CDR3, as DNA: TGCAGTGCTAGTAGCGGGGAAATTTACAATGAGCAGTTCTTC. This rearrangement joins TRBV20-1 to TRBJ2-1; TRBD2 matches at 8 bases. The V gene's germline CDR1 is DFQATT and CDR2 SNEGSKA (reference sequence). V lost 3 bases to trimming and J lost 4 bases; unmatched junction nucleotides: 5. The length of the CDR3 is 14 residues.